This passage covers 10 T cell receptor beta chains from one sample sequenced in a study. TCRdb fed the RT-PCR reads into MiXCR, producing one record per CDR3 protein. In the table there are 550,000 to 750,000 distinct CDR3 sequences, 14% of which are singletons. Sequencing was performed on memory CD4+ T cells from blood. These receptors came from a female donor in good health, serving as a healthy control.

V and J are TRBV29-1 and TRBJ1-1; 11 nucleotides match TRBD1. The CDR3 covers 19 residues. V was pared by 4 bases and J by 6 bases, with 22 bases of the junction left unmatched. Germline CDR1 SQVTM, CDR2 ANQGSEA. For the CDR3, the DNA is TGCAGCGTTGCCTATCGCCCTGGGACAGGGGGTAGAGAGAAAGCTGAAGCTTTCTTT. It translates to CSVAYRPGTGGREKAEAFF.

The gene calls are TRBV4-2 and TRBJ2-2, with 8 bases fitting TRBD2. V was clipped by 3 bases and J by 4 bases; unmatched bases: 7. Germline lookup yields CDR1 LGHNA and CDR2 YNFKEQ. There are 16 residues in the CDR3. The CDR3 DNA is TGTGCCAGCAGCCAGGGACTAGACGAAACCACCGGGGAGCTGTTTTTT. This codes for CASSQGLDETTGELFF.

V gene TRBV12-3 or TRBV12-4 combines with J gene TRBJ1-1, with TRBD1 matching 7 bases. The CDR3 has 15 amino acids. V lost 0 bases to trimming and J lost 7 bases; unmatched junction nucleotides: 8. The CDR3 here is CASSLATQGIDEAFF. In nucleotides, the CDR3 is TGTGCCAGCAGTTTAGCGACACAGGGGATAGATGAAGCTTTCTTT.

Many counts were recorded for this clonotype. The chain carries TRBV20-1 and TRBJ2-1, with a possible D match to TRBD2 (5 bases). The CDR3 is 12 amino acids. Trimming left V 2 bases short and J 8 bases short, with 10 bases between. Per germline, CDR1 DFQATT and CDR2 SNEGSKA (reference sequence). The CDR3 coding sequence is TGCAGTGCTAGACGCTGGGGAGATGAGCAGTTCTTC. Translated, it gives CSARRWGDEQFF.

This rearrangement joins TRBV7-8 to TRBJ2-2, with D perhaps being TRBD1 or TRBD2 (5 bases each). With 0 bases removed from V and 0 bases from J, the gap between germline ends came to 14 bases. Germline assignment: CDR1 SGHVS and CDR2 FQNEAQ. The CDR3 covers 18 residues. CDR3 in amino acids: CASSLAISGTANTGELFF. The CDR3 nucleotides read TGTGCCAGCAGCTTAGCGATTTCCGGGACGGCGAACACCGGGGAGCTGTTTTTT.

This chain links TRBV27 with TRBJ1-2; tentative D call: TRBD1 (5 bases). The germline CDR1 and CDR2 sequences are MNHEY and SMNVEV (reference sequence). This CDR3 has 13 residues. Trimming removed 3 bases from V and 8 bases from J, with 13 bases in between. Here the CDR3 reads CASSFSGMGGYTF. The DNA of the CDR3 is TGTGCCAGCAGTTTCTCAGGGATGGGCGGCTACACCTTC.

The chain uses TRBV7-3 and TRBJ1-1, with D perhaps matching TRBD1 (5 bases). There are 14 residues in the CDR3. CDR1 is SGHTA, CDR2 FQGTGA, per germline. V was clipped by 2 bases and J by 6 bases, with 13 bases between them. This CDR3 reads CASSLGGYSPEAFF. The DNA for the CDR3 is TGTGCCAGCAGCTTAGGGGGGTACTCCCCTGAAGCTTTCTTT.

This clonotype was detected a few times. The chain joins TRBV18 to TRBJ1-6; 11 nucleotides agree with TRBD1. Germline V lookup: CDR1 KGHSH, CDR2 LQKENI. Unmatched junction bases numbered 2, after V lost 3 bases and J lost 7 bases. The length of the CDR3 is 15 residues. The CDR3 coding sequence is TGTGCCAGCTCACCCGGACAGGGGGCGAATTCACCCCTCCACTTT. Translated, it gives CASSPGQGANSPLHF. Full variable domain (outside the CDR3, taken from reference TRBV18 and TRBJ1-6): NAGVMQNPRHLVRRRGQEARLRCSPMKGHSHVYWYRQLPEEGLKFMVYLQKENIIDESGMPKERFSAEFPKEGPSILRIQQVVRGDSAAYFCASSPGQGANSPLHFGNGTRLTVT.

There are many counts of this clonotype. This chain joins TRBV29-1 and TRBJ2-1; D gene uncertain. The V end lost 5 bases, the J end lost 14 bases, and 22 bases lay between the germline ends. CDR3 length equals 13 residues. The germline V gene has CDR1 SQVTM and CDR2 ANQGSEA. The CDR3 nucleotides are TGCAGCGTTCTGGACCCGGGTAAAAGTGTGAAGTTCTTC. This sequence encodes CSVLDPGKSVKFF.

This chain joins TRBV7-8 and TRBJ2-2; 12 nucleotides align to TRBD2. Looked up from germline, CDR1 is SGHVS and CDR2 is FQNEAQ. CDR3 length: 18 residues. V dropped 1 base and J dropped 5; count of bases not matched to a gene: 8. CDR3: CASSLVMFGTSGTGELFF. CDR3 in DNA: TGTGCCAGCAGCTTAGTTATGTTCGGGACTAGCGGGACCGGGGAGCTGTTTTTT. The full variable domain, rest sourced from reference TRBV7-8 and TRBJ2-2, is GAGVSQSPRYKVAKRGQDVALRCDPISGHVSLFWYQQALGQGPEFLTYFQNEAQLDKSGLPSDRFFAERPEGSVSTLKIQRTQQEDSAVYLCASSLVMFGTSGTGELFFGEGSRLTVL.